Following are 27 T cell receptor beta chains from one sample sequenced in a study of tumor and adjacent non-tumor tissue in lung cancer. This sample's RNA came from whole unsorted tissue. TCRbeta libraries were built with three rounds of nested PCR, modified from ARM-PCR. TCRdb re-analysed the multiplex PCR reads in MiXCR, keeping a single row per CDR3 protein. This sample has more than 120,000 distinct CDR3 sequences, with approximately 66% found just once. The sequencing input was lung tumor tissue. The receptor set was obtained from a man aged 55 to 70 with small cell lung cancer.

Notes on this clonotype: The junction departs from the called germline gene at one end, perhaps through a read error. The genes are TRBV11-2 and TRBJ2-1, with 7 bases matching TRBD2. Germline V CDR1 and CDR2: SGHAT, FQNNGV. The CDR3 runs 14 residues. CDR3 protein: CACSALAAYNEQFF. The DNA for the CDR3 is TGTGCCTGCAGCGCCCTAGCGGCCTACAATGAACAGTTCTTC.

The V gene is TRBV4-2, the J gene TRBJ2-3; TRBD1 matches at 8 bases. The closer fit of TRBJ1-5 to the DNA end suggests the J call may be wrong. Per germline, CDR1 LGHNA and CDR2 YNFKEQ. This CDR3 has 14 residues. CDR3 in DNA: TGTGCCAGCAGCCAAGCGGGAGACAGGGGTACGCAGCATTTT. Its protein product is CASSQAGDRGTQHF.

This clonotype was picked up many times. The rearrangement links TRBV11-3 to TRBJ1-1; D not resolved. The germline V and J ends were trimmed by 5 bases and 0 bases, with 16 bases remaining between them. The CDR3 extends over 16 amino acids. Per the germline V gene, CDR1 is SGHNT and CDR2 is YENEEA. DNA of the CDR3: TGTGCCAGCAGCGCGACCCGGGGTACCCTGAACACTGAAGCTTTCTTT. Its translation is CASSATRGTLNTEAFF.

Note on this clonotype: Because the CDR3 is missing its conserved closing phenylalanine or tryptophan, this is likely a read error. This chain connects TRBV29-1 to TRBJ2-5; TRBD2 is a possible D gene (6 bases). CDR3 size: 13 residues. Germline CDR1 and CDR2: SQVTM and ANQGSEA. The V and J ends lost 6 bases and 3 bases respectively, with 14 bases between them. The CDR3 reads CSVFISGKETQYS. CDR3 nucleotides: TGCAGCGTGTTCATTAGCGGTAAAGAGACCCAGTACTCC.

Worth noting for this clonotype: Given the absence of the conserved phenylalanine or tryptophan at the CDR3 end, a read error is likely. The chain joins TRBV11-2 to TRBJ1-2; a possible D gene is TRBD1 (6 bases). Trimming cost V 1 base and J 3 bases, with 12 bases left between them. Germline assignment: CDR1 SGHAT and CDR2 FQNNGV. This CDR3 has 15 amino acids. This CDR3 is CASSLGGAVDYGYTY. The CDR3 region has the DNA TGTGCCAGCAGCTTAGGGGGGGCAGTGGACTATGGCTACACCTAC.

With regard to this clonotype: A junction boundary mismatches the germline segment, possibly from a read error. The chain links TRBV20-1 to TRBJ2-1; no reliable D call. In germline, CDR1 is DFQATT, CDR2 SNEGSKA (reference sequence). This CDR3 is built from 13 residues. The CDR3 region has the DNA TGCAGTACTCCTAGATTAGGATACAATGAGCACTTCTTC. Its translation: CSTPRLGYNEHFF.

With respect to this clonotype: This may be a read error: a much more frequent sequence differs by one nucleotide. In DNA, the CDR3 is TGTGCCAGCAGTGGAACTAGCGGGATATTGAATGAGCAGTTCTTC. Amino acids: CASSGTSGILNEQFF. The rearrangement links TRBV6-1 to TRBJ2-1; 10 bases match TRBD2. The CDR3 is 15 residues long. The trim removed 4 bases at V and 7 bases at J, leaving 7 bases unmatched. CDR1 MNHNS and CDR2 SASEGT come from the germline V gene.

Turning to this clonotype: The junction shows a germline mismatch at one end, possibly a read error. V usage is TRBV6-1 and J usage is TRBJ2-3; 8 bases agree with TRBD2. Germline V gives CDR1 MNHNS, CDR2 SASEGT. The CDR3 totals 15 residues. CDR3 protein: CASSEASGSSYTQYF. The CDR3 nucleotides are TGTGCCAGTAGTGAAGCCAGCGGGAGTTCATATACGCAGTATTTT.

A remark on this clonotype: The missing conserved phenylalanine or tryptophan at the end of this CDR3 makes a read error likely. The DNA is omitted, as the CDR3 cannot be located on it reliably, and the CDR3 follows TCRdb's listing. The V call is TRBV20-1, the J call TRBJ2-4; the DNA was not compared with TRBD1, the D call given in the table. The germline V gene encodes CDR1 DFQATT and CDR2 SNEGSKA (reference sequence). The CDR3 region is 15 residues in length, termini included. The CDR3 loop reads CSARRQGSAKNIHYL.

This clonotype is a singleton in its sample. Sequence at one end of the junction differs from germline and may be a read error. The CDR3 nucleotides read TGTGCCTGGAGTGTGGGGACAGGGAGAGCTAAAAACATTCAATACTTC. This translates into CAWSVGTGRAKNIQYF. The chain couples TRBV30 to TRBJ2-4; TRBD1 aligns across 9 bases. Looked up from germline, CDR1 is GTSNPN and CDR2 is SVGIG (reference sequence). The CDR3 contains 16 residues.

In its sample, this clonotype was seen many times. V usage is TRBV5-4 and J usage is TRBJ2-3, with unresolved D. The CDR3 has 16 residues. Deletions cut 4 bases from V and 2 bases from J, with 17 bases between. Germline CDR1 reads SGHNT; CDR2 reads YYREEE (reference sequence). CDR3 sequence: CASSPGERRTTDTQYF. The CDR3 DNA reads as TGTGCCAGCAGCCCTGGAGAACGGCGGACCACAGATACGCAGTATTTT.

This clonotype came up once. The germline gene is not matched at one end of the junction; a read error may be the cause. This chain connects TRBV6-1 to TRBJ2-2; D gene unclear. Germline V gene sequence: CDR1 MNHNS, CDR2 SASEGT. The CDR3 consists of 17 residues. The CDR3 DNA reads TGTGTCAGCAGTGCCCAATTATTGCGGTCCAACACCGGGGAGCTGTTTTTT. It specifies CVSSAQLLRSNTGELFF.

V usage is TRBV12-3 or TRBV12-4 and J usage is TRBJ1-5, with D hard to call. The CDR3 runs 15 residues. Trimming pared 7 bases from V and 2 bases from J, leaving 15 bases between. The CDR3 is CASTKAGSGNQPQHF. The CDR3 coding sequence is TGTGCCAGCACCAAAGCGGGGAGTGGCAATCAGCCCCAGCATTTT.

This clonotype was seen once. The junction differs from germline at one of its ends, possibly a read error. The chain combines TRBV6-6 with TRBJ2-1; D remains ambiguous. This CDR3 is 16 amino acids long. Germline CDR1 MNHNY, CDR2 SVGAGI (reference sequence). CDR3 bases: TGTGCCAGCAGTTACATAACGGGTATATCCTACAATGAGCATTTCTTC. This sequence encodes CASSYITGISYNEHFF.

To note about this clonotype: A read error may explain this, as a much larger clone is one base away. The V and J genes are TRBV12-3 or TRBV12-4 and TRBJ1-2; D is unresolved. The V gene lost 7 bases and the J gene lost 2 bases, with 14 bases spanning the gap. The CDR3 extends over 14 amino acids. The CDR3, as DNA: TGTGCCAGCAAAAATAGTGAGATAAACTATGGCTACACCTTC. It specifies CASKNSEINYGYTF.

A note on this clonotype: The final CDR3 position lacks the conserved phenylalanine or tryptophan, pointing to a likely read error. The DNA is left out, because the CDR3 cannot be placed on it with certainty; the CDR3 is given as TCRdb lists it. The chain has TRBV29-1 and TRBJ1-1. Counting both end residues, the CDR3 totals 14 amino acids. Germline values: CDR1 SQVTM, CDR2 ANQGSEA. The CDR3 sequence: CSAGRGTRNTEAFV.

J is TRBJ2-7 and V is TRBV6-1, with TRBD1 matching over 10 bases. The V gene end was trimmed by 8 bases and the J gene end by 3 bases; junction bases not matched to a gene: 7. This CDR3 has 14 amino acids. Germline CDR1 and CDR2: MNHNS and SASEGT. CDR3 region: CASVQDRGFYEQYV. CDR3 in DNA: TGTGCCAGCGTACAGGACAGGGGGTTCTACGAGCAGTACGTC.

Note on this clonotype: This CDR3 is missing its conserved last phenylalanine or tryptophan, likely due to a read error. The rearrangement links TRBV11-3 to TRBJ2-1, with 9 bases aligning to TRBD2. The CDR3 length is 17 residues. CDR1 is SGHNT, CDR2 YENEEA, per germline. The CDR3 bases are TGTGCCAGTAGCTCGGGACTAGCTGGAGGGCCCTACAATGAGCAGTTCCTC. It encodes CASSSGLAGGPYNEQFL.

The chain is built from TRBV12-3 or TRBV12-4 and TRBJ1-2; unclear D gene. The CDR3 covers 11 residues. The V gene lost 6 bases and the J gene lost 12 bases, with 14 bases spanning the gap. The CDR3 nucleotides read TGTGCCAGCAGCCTGTCGACTGTGAACACCTTC. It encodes CASSLSTVNTF.

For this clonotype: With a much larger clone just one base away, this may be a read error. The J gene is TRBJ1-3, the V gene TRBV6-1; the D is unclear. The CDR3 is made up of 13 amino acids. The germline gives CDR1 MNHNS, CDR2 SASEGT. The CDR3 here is CASDVAPGNSIYF. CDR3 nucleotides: TGTGCCAGCGATGTCGCCCCTGGAAACAGCATATATTTT.

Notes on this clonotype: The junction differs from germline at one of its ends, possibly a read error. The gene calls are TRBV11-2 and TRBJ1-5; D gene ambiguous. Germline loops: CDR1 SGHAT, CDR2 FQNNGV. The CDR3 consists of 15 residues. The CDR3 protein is CASGLTTGNNLPQHF. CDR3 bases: TGTGCCAGCGGCTTAACGACGGGTAACAATCTGCCCCAGCATTTT.

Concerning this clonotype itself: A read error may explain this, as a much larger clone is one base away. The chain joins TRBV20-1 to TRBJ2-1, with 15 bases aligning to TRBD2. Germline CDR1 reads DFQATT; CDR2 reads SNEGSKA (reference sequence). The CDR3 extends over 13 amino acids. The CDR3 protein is CGARTSGRVEQFF. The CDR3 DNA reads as TGCGGTGCTCGGACTAGCGGGAGGGTTGAGCAGTTCTTC.

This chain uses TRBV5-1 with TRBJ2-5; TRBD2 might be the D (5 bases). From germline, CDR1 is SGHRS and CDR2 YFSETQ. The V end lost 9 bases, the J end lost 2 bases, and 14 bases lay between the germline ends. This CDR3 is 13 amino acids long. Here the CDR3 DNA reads TGCGCCACCAGTCTAACGGGACAAGAGACCCAGTACTTC. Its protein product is CATSLTGQETQYF. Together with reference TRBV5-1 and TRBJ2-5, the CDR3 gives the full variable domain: KAGVTQTPRYLIKTRGQQVTLSCSPISGHRSVSWYQQTPGQGLQFLFEYFSETQRNKGNFPGRFSGRQFSNSRSEMNVSTLELGDSALYLCATSLTGQETQYFGPGTRLLVL.

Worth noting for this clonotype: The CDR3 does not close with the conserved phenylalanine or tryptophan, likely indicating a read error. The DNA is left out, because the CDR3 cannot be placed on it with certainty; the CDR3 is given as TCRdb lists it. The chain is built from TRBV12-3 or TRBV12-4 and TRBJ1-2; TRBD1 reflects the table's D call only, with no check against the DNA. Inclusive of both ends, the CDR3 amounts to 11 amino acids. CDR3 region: CASTQGYGYTL.

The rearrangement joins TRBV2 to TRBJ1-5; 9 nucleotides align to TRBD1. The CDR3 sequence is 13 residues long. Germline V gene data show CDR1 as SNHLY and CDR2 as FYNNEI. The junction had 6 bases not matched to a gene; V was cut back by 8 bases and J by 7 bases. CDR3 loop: CASRTGEGQPQHF. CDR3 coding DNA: TGTGCCAGCCGGACAGGGGAAGGGCAGCCCCAGCATTTT.

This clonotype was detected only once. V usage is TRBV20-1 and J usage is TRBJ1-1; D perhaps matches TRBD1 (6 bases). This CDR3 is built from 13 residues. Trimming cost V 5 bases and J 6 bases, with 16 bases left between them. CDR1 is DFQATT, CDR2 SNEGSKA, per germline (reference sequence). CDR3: CSAPHTGTSEAFF. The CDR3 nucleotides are TGCAGTGCTCCCCATACAGGGACGTCTGAAGCTTTCTTT.

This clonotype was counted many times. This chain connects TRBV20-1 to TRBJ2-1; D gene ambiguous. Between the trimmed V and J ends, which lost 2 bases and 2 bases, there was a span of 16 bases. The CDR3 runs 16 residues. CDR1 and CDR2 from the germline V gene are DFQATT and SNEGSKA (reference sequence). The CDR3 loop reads CSARSTVLRAYNEQFF. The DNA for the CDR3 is TGCAGTGCTAGATCTACAGTCCTAAGAGCCTACAATGAGCAGTTCTTC.